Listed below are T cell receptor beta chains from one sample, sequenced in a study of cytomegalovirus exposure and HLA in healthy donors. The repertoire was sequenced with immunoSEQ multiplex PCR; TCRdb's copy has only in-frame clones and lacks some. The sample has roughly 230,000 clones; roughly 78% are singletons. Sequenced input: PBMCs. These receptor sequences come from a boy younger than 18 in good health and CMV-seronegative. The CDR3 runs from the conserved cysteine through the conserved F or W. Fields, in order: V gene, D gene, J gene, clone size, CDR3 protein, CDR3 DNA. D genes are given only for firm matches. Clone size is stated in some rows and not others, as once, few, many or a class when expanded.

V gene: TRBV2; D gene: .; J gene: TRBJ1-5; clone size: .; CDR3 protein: CASRTGLHNQPQHF; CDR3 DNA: TGTGCCAGCCGCACAGGACTACACAATCAGCCCCAGCATTTT
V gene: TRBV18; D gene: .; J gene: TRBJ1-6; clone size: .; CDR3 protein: CASSPNSGVNNSPLHF; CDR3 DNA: TGTGCCAGCTCACCAAACTCCGGGGTCAATAATTCACCCCTCCACTTT
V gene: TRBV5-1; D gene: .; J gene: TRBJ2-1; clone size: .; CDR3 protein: CASSLVAVYNEQFF; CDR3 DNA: TGCGCCAGCAGCTTGGTAGCGGTCTACAATGAGCAGTTCTTC
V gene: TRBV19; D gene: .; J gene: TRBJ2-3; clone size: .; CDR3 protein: CASSARLGTDTQYF; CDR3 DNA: TGTGCCAGTAGTGCCCGACTGGGCACAGATACGCAGTATTTT
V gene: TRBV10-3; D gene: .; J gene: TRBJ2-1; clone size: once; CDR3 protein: CAISEALLAEQFF; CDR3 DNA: TGTGCCATCAGTGAGGCGCTGCTTGCTGAGCAGTTCTTC
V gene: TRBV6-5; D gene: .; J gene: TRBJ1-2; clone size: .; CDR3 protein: CASSPIMTGDDGYTF; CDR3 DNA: TGTGCCAGCAGTCCGATTATGACAGGAGACGATGGCTACACCTTC
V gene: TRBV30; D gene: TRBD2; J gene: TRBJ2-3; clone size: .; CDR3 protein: CAWSQYAGRVQNTQYF; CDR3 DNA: TGTGCCTGGAGCCAATATGCCGGGAGGGTTCAGAATACGCAGTATTTT
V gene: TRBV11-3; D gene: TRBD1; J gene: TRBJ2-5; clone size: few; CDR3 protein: CASSSGTGSHRETQYF; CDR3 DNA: TGTGCCAGCAGCTCCGGGACAGGGTCCCACCGGGAGACCCAGTACTTC
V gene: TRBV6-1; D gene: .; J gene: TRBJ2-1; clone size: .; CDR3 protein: CASSAPGSLRNEQFF; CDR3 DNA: TGTGCCAGCAGTGCCCCCGGGAGTCTCCGGAATGAGCAGTTCTTC
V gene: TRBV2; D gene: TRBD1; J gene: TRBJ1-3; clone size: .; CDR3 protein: CASIGLQGAGNTIYF; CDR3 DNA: TGTGCCAGCATCGGGCTACAGGGGGCGGGAAACACCATATATTTT
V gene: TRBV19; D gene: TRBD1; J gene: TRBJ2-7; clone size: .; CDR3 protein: CASRMTGVTYEQYF; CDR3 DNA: TGTGCCAGCCGGATGACAGGGGTAACCTACGAGCAGTACTTC
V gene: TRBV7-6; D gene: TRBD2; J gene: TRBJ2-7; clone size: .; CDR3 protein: CASSLAAGGVFEQYF; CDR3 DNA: TGTGCCAGCAGCTTAGCGGCGGGAGGCGTTTTCGAGCAGTACTTC
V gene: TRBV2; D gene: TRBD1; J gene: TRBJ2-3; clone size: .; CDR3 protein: CASSATGITDTQYF; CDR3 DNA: TGTGCCAGCAGTGCGACAGGGATAACAGATACGCAGTATTTT
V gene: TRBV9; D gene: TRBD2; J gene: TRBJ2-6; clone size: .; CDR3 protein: CASSDRAGGPLGANVLTF; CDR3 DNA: TGTGCCAGCAGCGACCGAGCGGGAGGGCCCCTTGGGGCCAACGTCCTGACTTTC
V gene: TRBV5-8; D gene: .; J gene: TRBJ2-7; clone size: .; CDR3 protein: CASSRAIGSEQYF; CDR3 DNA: TGTGCCAGCAGCCGGGCCATTGGGAGCGAGCAGTACTTC
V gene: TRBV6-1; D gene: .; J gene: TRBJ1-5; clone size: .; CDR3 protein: CASSEVSGSNQPQHF; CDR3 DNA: TGTGCCAGCAGTGAAGTTTCAGGTAGCAATCAGCCCCAGCATTTT
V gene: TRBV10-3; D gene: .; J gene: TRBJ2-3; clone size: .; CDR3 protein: CAISAPSTMGTDTQYF; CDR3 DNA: TGTGCCATCAGTGCCCCCAGCACTATGGGCACAGATACGCAGTATTTT
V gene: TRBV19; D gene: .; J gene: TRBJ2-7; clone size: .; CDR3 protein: CASSWQSRYEQYF; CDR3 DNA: TGTGCCAGTAGTTGGCAGTCCCGTTACGAGCAGTACTTC
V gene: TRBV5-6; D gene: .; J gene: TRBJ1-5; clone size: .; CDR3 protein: CASIGGDPGASNQPQHF; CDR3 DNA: TGTGCCAGCATCGGGGGGGATCCGGGGGCAAGCAATCAGCCCCAGCATTTT
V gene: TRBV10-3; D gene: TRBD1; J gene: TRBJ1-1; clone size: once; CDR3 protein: CAISGAGGSGTEAFF; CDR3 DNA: TGTGCCATCAGTGGGGCAGGGGGCTCAGGCACTGAAGCTTTCTTT
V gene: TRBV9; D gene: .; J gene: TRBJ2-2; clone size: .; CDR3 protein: CASSVRDRNTGELFF; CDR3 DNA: TGTGCCAGCAGCGTACGTGACAGGAACACCGGGGAGCTGTTTTTT
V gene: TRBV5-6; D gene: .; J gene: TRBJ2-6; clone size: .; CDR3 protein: CASSSGTGANVLTF; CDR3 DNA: TGTGCCAGCAGCTCAGGAACCGGGGCCAACGTCCTGACTTTC
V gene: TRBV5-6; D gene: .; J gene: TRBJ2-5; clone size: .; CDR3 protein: CASSLRETQYF; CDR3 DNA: TGTGCCAGCAGCTTGCGGGAGACCCAGTACTTC
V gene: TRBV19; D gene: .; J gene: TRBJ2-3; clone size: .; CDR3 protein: CASLRESAQYF; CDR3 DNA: TGTGCCAGTTTGAGAGAGAGTGCGCAGTATTTT
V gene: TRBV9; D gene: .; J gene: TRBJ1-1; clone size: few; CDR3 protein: CASSVGGDSMNTEAFF; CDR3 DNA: TGTGCCAGCAGCGTAGGGGGGGACTCCATGAACACTGAAGCTTTCTTT
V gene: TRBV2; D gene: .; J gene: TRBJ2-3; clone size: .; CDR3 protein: CASRTRTSSDTQYF; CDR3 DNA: TGTGCCAGCAGGACTAGAACCTCCTCAGATACGCAGTATTTT
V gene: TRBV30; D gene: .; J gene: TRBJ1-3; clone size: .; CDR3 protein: CAWSVKGLGNTIYF; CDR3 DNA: TGTGCCTGGAGTGTTAAGGGGCTGGGAAACACCATATATTTT
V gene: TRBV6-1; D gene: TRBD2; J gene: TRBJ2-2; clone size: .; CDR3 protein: CASSGTSGENTGELFF; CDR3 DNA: TGTGCCAGCAGTGGGACTAGCGGGGAAAACACCGGGGAGCTGTTTTTT
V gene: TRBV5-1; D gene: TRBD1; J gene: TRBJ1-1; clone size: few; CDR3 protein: CASSSGQMNTEAFF; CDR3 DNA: TGCGCCAGCAGCTCGGGACAGATGAACACTGAAGCTTTCTTT
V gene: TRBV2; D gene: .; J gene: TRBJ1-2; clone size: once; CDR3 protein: CASGLYGYTF; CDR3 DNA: TGTGCCAGCGGACTCTATGGCTACACCTTC
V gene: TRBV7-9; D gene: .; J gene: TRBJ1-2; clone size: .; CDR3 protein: CASSLPTRTTGRNYGYTF; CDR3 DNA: TGTGCCAGCAGTCTACCCACCCGGACGACAGGACGGAACTATGGCTACACCTTC
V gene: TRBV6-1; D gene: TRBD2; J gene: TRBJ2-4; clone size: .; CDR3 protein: CASSERGGQNIQYF; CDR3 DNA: TGTGCCAGCAGTGAGCGGGGGGGCCAAAACATTCAGTACTTC
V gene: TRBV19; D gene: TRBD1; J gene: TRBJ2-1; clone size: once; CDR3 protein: CASSKDRYEQFF; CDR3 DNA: TGTGCCAGTAGTAAGGACAGGTATGAGCAGTTCTTC
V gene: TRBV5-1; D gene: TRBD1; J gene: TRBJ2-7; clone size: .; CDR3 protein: CASSLEPRGQYEQYF; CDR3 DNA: TGCGCCAGCAGCTTGGAACCCCGGGGACAGTACGAGCAGTACTTC
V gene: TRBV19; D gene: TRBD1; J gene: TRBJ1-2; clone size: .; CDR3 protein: CARKDRGSNGYTF; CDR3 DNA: TGTGCCAGAAAAGACAGGGGCAGTAACGGCTACACCTTC
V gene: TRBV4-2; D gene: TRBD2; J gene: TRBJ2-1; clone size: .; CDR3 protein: CASSIAGSSYNEQFF; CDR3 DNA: TGTGCCAGCAGCATAGCGGGGAGCTCCTACAATGAGCAGTTCTTC
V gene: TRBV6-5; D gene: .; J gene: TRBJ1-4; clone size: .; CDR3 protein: CASRESGDGEKLFF; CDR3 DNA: TGTGCCAGCAGGGAGTCGGGTGATGGGGAAAAACTGTTTTTT
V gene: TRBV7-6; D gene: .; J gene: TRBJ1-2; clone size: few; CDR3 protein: CASSLDTVGSPPDF; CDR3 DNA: TGTGCCAGCAGCTTAGACACGGTGGGCAGTCCCCCTGACTTC
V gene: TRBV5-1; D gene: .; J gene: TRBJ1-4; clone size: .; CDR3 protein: CASSRRMQEPATNEKLFF; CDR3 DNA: TGCGCCAGCAGCCGTCGCATGCAGGAACCCGCAACTAATGAAAAACTGTTTTTT
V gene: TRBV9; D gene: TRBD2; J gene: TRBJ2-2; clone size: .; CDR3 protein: CASRPEGLAVSNTGELFF; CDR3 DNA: TGTGCCAGCAGGCCGGAGGGACTAGCGGTTTCGAACACCGGGGAGCTGTTTTTT
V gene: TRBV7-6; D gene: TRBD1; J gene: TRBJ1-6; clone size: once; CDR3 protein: CASSLEPTGWGIYNSPLHF; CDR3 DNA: TGTGCCAGCAGCTTAGAACCGACAGGGTGGGGGATATATAATTCACCCCTCCACTTT
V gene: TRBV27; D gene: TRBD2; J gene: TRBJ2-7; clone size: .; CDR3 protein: CASSHGTSGRVRYEQYF; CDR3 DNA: TGTGCCAGCAGCCATGGGACTAGCGGGAGGGTAAGGTACGAGCAGTACTTC
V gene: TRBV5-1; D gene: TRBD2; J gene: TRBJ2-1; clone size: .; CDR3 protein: CASSLAPGGFYNEQFF; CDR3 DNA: TGCGCCAGCAGCTTGGCCCCGGGGGGATTCTACAATGAGCAGTTCTTC
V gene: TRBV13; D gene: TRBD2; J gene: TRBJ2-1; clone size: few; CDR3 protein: CASSLRAGGRGDEQFF; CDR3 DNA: TGTGCCAGCAGCTTAAGGGCTGGCGGGAGGGGGGATGAGCAGTTCTTC
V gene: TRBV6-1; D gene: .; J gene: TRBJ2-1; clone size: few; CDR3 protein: CASSEPKQGYEQFF; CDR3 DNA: TGTGCCAGCAGTGAACCGAAACAGGGATATGAGCAGTTCTTC
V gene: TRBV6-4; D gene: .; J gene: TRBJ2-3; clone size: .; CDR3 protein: CASSDGGSTDTQYF; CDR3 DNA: TGTGCCAGCAGTGACGGGGGGAGCACAGATACGCAGTATTTT
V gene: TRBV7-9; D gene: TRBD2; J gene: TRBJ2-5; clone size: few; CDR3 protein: CASSPNRGGAHSRETQYF; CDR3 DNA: TGTGCCAGCAGCCCAAACCGCGGGGGGGCCCACTCCAGGGAGACCCAGTACTTC
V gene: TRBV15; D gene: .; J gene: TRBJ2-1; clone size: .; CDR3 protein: CATSRAAELYNEQFF; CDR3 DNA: TGTGCCACCAGCAGAGCGGCGGAGCTCTACAATGAGCAGTTCTTC
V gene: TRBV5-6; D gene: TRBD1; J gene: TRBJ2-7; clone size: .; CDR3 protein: CASRTGSYEQYF; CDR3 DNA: TGTGCCAGCAGGACAGGGAGCTACGAGCAGTACTTC
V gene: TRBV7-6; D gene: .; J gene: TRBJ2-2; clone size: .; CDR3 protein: CASSAAGGNTGELFF; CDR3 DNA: TGTGCCAGCAGCGCAGCCGGGGGGAACACCGGGGAGCTGTTTTTT
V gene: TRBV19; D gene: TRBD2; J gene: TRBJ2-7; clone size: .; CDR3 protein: CASSGLAKYEQYF; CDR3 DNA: TGTGCCAGTAGCGGACTAGCTAAATACGAGCAGTACTTC
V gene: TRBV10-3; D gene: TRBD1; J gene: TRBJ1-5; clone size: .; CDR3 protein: CATSPVTGNQPQHF; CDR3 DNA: TGTGCCACCTCCCCAGTGACAGGGAATCAGCCCCAGCATTTT
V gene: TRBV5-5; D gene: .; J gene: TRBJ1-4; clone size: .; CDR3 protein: CASSLSLHPTGMHEKLFF; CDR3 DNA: TGTGCCAGCAGCTTGAGTCTTCACCCGACAGGAATGCATGAAAAACTGTTTTTT
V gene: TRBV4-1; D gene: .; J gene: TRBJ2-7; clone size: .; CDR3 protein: CASSRNPLVGGAGEQYF; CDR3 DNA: TGCGCCAGCAGCCGGAATCCACTAGTAGGGGGGGCGGGCGAGCAGTACTTC